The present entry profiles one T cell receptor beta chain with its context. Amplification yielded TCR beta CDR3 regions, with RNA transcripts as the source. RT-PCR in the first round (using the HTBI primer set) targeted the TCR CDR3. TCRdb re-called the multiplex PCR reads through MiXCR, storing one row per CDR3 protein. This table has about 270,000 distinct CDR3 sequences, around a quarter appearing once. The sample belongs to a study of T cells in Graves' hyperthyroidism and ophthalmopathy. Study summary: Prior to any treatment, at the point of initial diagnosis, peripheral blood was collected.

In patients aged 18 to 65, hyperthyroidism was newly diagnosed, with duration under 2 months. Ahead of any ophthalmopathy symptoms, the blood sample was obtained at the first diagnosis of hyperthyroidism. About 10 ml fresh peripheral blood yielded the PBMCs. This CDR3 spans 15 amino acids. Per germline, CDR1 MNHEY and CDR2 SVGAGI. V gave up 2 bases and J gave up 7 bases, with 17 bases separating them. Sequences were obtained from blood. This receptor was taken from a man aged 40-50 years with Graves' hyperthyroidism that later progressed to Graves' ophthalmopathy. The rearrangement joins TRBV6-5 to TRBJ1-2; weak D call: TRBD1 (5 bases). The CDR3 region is CASSYEGNEIGGYTF. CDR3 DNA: TGTGCCAGCAGTTACGAGGGGAACGAGATCGGTGGCTACACCTTC.